Included here is one T cell receptor (beta chain) sequence, with context. What it binds is not known. The V end was cut by 0 bases, the J end by 1 base, with 5 bases between. The CDR3 runs 14 residues. Germline V gene sequence: CDR1 SGDLS, CDR2 YYNGEE. Incorporated into the TCR beta cDNA libraries were unique molecular identifiers, which served to reduce PCR and sequencing biases. In TCRdb, the PCR reads were re-called with MiXCR into one record per CDR3 protein. Among hundreds of thousands of distinct CDR3 sequences listed, approximately 50% were seen once. The data were obtained in a study of post-analysis software for immune sequencing data. Overall study context: The disease courses covered relapsing-remitting, secondary progressive and progressive-relapsing multiple sclerosis.

Study-level points and caveats: Patients used about five TRBV segments, including TRBV5-6, TRBV5-1 and TRBV20-1, more often than controls.

The material sequenced was blood. The V and J genes are TRBV9 and TRBJ1-5; D is undetermined. This TCR was sampled from a girl under 18 with multiple sclerosis. In DNA, the CDR3 is TGTGCCAGCAGCGTAGAGGGCAGCAATCAGCCCCAGCATTTT. This gives the protein CASSVEGSNQPQHF. The full variable domain, rest sourced from reference TRBV9 and TRBJ1-5, is DSGVTQTPKHLITATGQRVTLRCSPRSGDLSVYWYQQSLDQGLQFLIQYYNGEERAKGNILERFSAQQFPDLHSELNLSSLELGDSALYFCASSVEGSNQPQHFGDGTRLSIL.